One and the same sample provided the 3 T cell receptor beta chains below, sequenced in a study of shared clonotypes between healthy human individuals. The data were produced by immunoSEQ multiplex PCR, yet TCRdb's version contains in-frame clones alone and is incomplete. There are fewer than 1.4 million clones in the sample; about 80% occur only once, and 0.55% to 0.7% lies in the top ten. Sequenced material: memory CD4+ T cells from PBMCs. The subset was: CD45RA-negative fraction. The receptors derive from a young man in good health. Some clones in this sample may be carry-over from other donors' samples.

Turning to this clone: A single base separates this from a much larger clone, so it may be a read error. Other nucleotide sequences from this sample produce the same CDR3. This chain joins TRBV28 and TRBJ1-5, with D maybe TRBD1 (5 bases). The length of the CDR3 is 14 residues. V lost 2 bases and J 2 bases, leaving 7 bases between the germline ends. Germline values: CDR1 MDHEN, CDR2 SYDVKM. The CDR3 nucleotides read TGTGCCAGCAGTTTAGGCAGGGGCAATCAGCCCCAGCATTTT. Encoded protein: CASSLGRGNQPQHF.

V gene TRBV6-5 combines with J gene TRBJ2-3; 14 bases align to TRBD2. The V gene's germline CDR1 is MNHEY and CDR2 SVGAGI. With V trimmed by 4 bases and J by 6 bases, 3 bases remained unmatched. CDR3 size: 15 residues. The CDR3 bases are TGTGCCAGCAGTTGGACTAGCGGGAGGTCCGATACGCAGTATTTT. Protein: CASSWTSGRSDTQYF.

On this clone itself: Only one base separates this from a far larger clonotype, so it likely reflects a read error. This chain links TRBV29-1 with TRBJ2-1; perhaps TRBD2 as D (5 bases). Deletions cut 3 bases from V and 4 bases from J, with 13 bases between. From germline, CDR1 is SQVTM and CDR2 ANQGSEA. The CDR3 is 14 amino acids. DNA for the CDR3: TGCAGCGTTGATATGGCTAGCAGTTACAATGAGCAGTTCTTC. Amino acids: CSVDMASSYNEQFF.